The sequence of this TCR beta chain was determined in a study of cytomegalovirus exposure and HLA in healthy donors. CDR3 length equals 14 residues. V lost 4 bases and J lost 6, with 13 bases in between. Per the germline V gene, CDR1 is SGHRS and CDR2 is YFSETQ. Whole-study findings and limits: The later analysis indicated that the majority of CMV-associated TCR beta chains appeared HLA-restricted.

The primer mix had 60 Vbeta and 13 Jbeta primers. TCRdb's table, derived via immunoSEQ multiplex PCR, lists solely in-frame clones and lacks some. This sample has some 140,000 clones, with about 80% found just once. The count of this clone is one. Antigen specificity is unknown. This chain uses TRBV5-1 with TRBJ1-4; TRBD1 is a possible D gene (6 bases). Sequencing was done on a sample of PBMCs. The receptor was isolated from a male donor in good health and CMV-seropositive. The CDR3 DNA reads TGCGCCAGCAGCCAGGGACGGACAGATGAAAAACTGTTTTTT. This sequence encodes CASSQGRTDEKLFF.